This T cell receptor beta chain was sequenced during a study of vaccination and CD4 T cells after COVID-19. The V end was cut by 0 bases, the J end by 0 bases, with 12 bases between. Germline CDR1 LNHNV, CDR2 YYDKDF (reference sequence). The CDR3 covers 18 residues. Treatment reported: approximately 11-day PBMC culture with coronavirus spike peptide pools or control peptides (ViraFEST assay). As to this clonotype: Its matching antigen is unknown.

Sequence data for DNA of cultured CD4+ T cells were generated by the Oncomine TCR Beta short-read assay. TCRdb reprocessed the PCR reads with MiXCR, giving one entry per CDR3 protein. Of under 20,000 distinct CDR3 sequences in the sample, around 55% were seen once. J is TRBJ2-6 and V is TRBV15; the D is unclear. The clonotype originates from a human donor who had recovered from COVID-19. Sequences were obtained from CD4+ T cells from blood, cultured in vitro. Here the CDR3 reads CATSRDKGLSSGANVLTF. As DNA, the CDR3 is TGTGCCACCAGCAGAGATAAGGGCCTTAGCTCTGGGGCCAACGTCCTGACTTTC.